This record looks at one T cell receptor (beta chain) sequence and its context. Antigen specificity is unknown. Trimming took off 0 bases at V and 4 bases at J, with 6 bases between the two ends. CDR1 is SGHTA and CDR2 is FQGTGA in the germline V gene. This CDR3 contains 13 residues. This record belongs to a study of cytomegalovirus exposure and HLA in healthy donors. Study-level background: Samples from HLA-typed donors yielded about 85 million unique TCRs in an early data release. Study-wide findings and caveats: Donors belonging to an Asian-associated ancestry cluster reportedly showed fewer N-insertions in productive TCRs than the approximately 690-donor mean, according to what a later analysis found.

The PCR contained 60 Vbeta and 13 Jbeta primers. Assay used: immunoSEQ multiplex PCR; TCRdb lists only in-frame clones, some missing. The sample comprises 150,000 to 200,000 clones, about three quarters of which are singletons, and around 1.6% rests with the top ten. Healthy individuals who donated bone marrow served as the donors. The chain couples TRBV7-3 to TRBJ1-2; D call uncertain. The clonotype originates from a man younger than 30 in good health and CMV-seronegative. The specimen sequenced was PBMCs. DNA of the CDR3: TGTGCCAGCAGCTTAACAGGGAGCTATGGCTACACCTTC. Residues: CASSLTGSYGYTF.